This TCR beta chain emerged from a study of T cell changes during pregnancy in multiple sclerosis. The CDR3 is 15 amino acids. The J segment lost 6 bases and the V segment lost 3 bases, leaving 7 bases of the junction unmatched. The germline CDR1 and CDR2 sequences are MNHEY and SMNVEV (reference sequence). TCRdb's table, derived via immunoSEQ multiplex PCR, lists solely in-frame clones and lacks some. The sample has under 150,000 clones; 96% are singletons. Sequences were derived from peripheral blood, sampled after pregnancy. The TCR originated in a female donor with multiple sclerosis, enrolled in a pregnancy study. J is TRBJ2-2 and V is TRBV27, with TRBD1 identical over 7 bases. The CDR3 DNA reads as TGTGCCAGCAGTTTCGCAGGGGGTTTGGCCGGGGAGCTGTTTTTT. This sequence encodes CASSFAGGLAGELFF.